A selection of T cell receptor beta chains follows, all from one sample in a study of memory CD4+ T cells and cytomegalovirus serostatus. Some clones are missing from TCRdb's copy, which holds only in-frame ones; the method was immunoSEQ multiplex PCR. The sample has 25,000 to 35,000 clones; more than 60% are singletons. Sequenced input: memory CD4+ T cells from blood. Source of these receptors: an adult in good health and CMV-seronegative. The CDR3 runs from the conserved cysteine through the conserved F or W. Rows give clone size only sometimes, using once, few, many, or a class for an expanded clone.

clone_size v_call cdr3_aa
NA TRBV18 CASSPPGGSGNTIYF
NA TRBV11-2 CASSPNRQGNGYTF
NA TRBV7-2 CASSLSSGANVLTF
few TRBV14 CASSQEFRSSPLHF
NA TRBV11-2 CASSLVRHRTGGELFF
NA TRBV6-1 CASRNRGLYEQYF
NA TRBV19 CASSRGDRGYEQYF
NA TRBV5-1 CASKSNAVSSYNEQFF
NA TRBV7-2 CASSFTGKDYEQYF
once TRBV5-4 CASSFQGENGYTF
once TRBV5-6 CASSLAGGGRLSTDTQYF
NA TRBV27 CASSLSWDRVFYGYTF
NA TRBV28 CASRTGGGTEAFF
NA TRBV5-4 CASSTPGQIQETQYF
NA TRBV7-3 CATTAGGKDTQYF
NA TRBV29-1 CSVEQGAKAFF
few TRBV2 CASTNRRQGGTEAFF
NA TRBV11-2 CASSLGGGNEQFF
NA TRBV15 CATSFSKDRERFRRTQPQHF
NA TRBV7-8 CASSLGPSGTQYF
NA TRBV5-6 CASSLGGHLNTEAFF
NA TRBV7-6 CTSSLVPGDSSYEQYF
NA TRBV5-1 CASSLDPGQGVTEAFF
NA TRBV7-2 CASSLDGGGNQPQHF
NA TRBV7-2 CASSLADTQYF
NA TRBV4-2 CASSQDSASPYEQYF
once TRBV7-3 CACSSGGPGDTQYF
NA TRBV19 CASSPIGQGRVGTEAFF
NA TRBV7-2 CASSLQFQETQYF
NA TRBV28 CASSSASGQGSQPQHF